The 27 T cell receptor beta chains given below trace back to one sample, sequenced in a study of T cell responses to AZD1222 COVID-19 vaccine. The repertoire was sequenced with immunoSEQ multiplex PCR; TCRdb's copy has only in-frame clones and lacks some. Of 100,000 to 150,000 clones in the sample, 85% to 90% were seen once. Here the sequenced sample was peripheral blood, taken on day 0 of AZD1222 vaccination. All receptors derive from an adult in good health.

In DNA form, the CDR3 reads TGTGCCAGCAACCGGCGCAACGCGGGAGGGGACACCGGGGAGCTGTTTTTT. Protein product: CASNRRNAGGDTGELFF. V and J are TRBV25-1 and TRBJ2-2; 9 bases agree with TRBD2. This CDR3 contains 17 residues. Germline V gene sequence: CDR1 MGHDK, CDR2 SYGVNS. V shed 7 bases, J shed 3 bases, and the junction held 12 bases outside the gene matches.

V usage is TRBV2 and J usage is TRBJ1-4, with TRBD1 matching 7 bases. The CDR3 loop spans 13 amino acids. With V trimmed by 11 bases and J by 4 bases, 7 bases remained unmatched. Germline values: CDR1 SNHLY, CDR2 FYNNEI. The CDR3 DNA reads as TGTGCCGGAACAGGGGATTATAATGAAAAACTGTTTTTT. Translated, it gives CAGTGDYNEKLFF.

The chain recombines TRBV19 with TRBJ1-5; possibly TRBD1 for D (5 bases). In germline, CDR1 is LNHDA, CDR2 SQIVND (reference sequence). CDR3 length: 14 residues. V lost 7 bases and J 0 bases, leaving 10 bases between the germline ends. The CDR3 is CASTQTDSNQPQHF. The CDR3 bases are TGTGCCAGTACTCAGACAGATAGCAATCAGCCCCAGCATTTT.

This clone is a singleton in its sample. The chain carries TRBV10-3 and TRBJ1-2; weak D call: TRBD1 (6 bases). Germline lookup yields CDR1 ENHRY and CDR2 SYGVKD. This CDR3 is built from 14 residues. V lost 0 bases, J lost 4 bases, and 9 bases lay in between. The CDR3 nucleotides are TGTGCCATCAGTGAGTCGATACAGGGCTATGGCTACACCTTC. Protein product: CAISESIQGYGYTF.

This chain connects TRBV7-9 to TRBJ2-5; 12 positions agree with TRBD2. Losses at the gene ends were 3 bases for V and 5 bases for J; bases not matched to a gene: 7. The CDR3 runs to 16 residues. The germline V gene encodes CDR1 SEHNR and CDR2 FQNEAQ (reference sequence). The CDR3 region has the DNA TGTGCCAGCAGCTTGACTAGCGGGGGATGGTGGGAGACCCAGTACTTC. Residues: CASSLTSGGWWETQYF.

About this clone itself: A junction boundary mismatches the germline segment, possibly from a read error. V gene TRBV6-5 combines with J gene TRBJ2-7; D remains ambiguous. Germline CDR1 is MNHEY and CDR2 is SVGAGI. The length of the CDR3 is 14 residues. The CDR3 is CASSHSSGRSEQYF. CDR3 DNA: TGTGCCAGCAGTCACTCTTCCGGGCGCAGCGAGCAGTACTTC.

This clone appeared once. The rearrangement joins TRBV10-3 to TRBJ2-2; D may correspond to TRBD1 or TRBD2 (6 bases each). Trimming removed 7 bases at V and 2 bases at J, with 8 bases between. The CDR3 loop spans 13 amino acids. Germline V gene lookup returns CDR1 ENHRY and CDR2 SYGVKD. CDR3 nucleotide sequence: TGTGCCATCACGGGGGCAAACACCGGGGAGCTGTTTTTT. The encoded protein is CAITGANTGELFF.

The rearrangement joins TRBV5-1 to TRBJ2-1; the match to TRBD2 covers 9 bases. After removal of 4 bases from V and 2 bases from J, the junction contained 10 bases not matched to a gene. The CDR3 length is 17 residues. The germline V gene encodes CDR1 SGHRS and CDR2 YFSETQ. CDR3 loop: CASSLLRLAAAYNEQFF. The CDR3 DNA is TGCGCCAGCAGCCTTCTAAGACTAGCGGCGGCCTACAATGAGCAGTTCTTC.

This chain uses TRBV4-3 with TRBJ2-7; the D call may be TRBD1 or TRBD2 (5 bases each). Germline V gene lookup returns CDR1 LGHNA and CDR2 YSLEER. The CDR3 runs 15 residues. The germline V and J ends were trimmed by 0 bases and 0 bases, with 9 bases remaining between them. The CDR3 DNA is TGCGCCAGCAGCCAAGATAGGGACCCCTCCTACGAGCAGTACTTC. Its protein is CASSQDRDPSYEQYF.

The rearrangement links TRBV14 to TRBJ2-6; D is uncertain. The CDR3 extends over 16 amino acids. V lost 1 base, J lost 2 bases, and 9 bases lay in between. Looked up from germline, CDR1 is SGHDN and CDR2 is FVKESK. The CDR3 DNA reads TGTGCCAGCAGCCAAGTGAACAGCCCTGGGGCCAACGTCCTGACTTTC. Translating it yields CASSQVNSPGANVLTF.

The chain joins TRBV30 to TRBJ2-3; D gene ambiguous. The germline V gene has CDR1 GTSNPN and CDR2 SVGIG (reference sequence). The CDR3 is 13 amino acids. V was clipped by 2 bases and J by 2 bases, with 8 bases between them. The CDR3 loop reads CAWSKDSTDTQYF. The CDR3, as DNA: TGTGCCTGGAGTAAAGACTCCACAGATACGCAGTATTTT.

This chain links TRBV6-2 or TRBV6-3 with TRBJ1-1; D is ambiguous. The V and J ends lost 0 bases and 0 bases respectively, with 17 bases between them. The CDR3 totals 18 residues. The germline V gene has CDR1 MNHEY and CDR2 SVGEGT. CDR3 DNA: TGTGCCAGCAGTTACTCGACGGACGGAGGATTGATGAACACTGAAGCTTTCTTT. Translating it yields CASSYSTDGGLMNTEAFF.

The count of this clone is one. V is TRBV12-3 or TRBV12-4 and J is TRBJ2-1; D remains unclear. The CDR3 extends over 12 amino acids. Trimming took off 2 bases at V and 9 bases at J, with 8 bases between the two ends. CDR3 sequence (DNA): TGTGCCAGCAGTTTACTAGTTGGTGAGCAGTTCTTC. Translation gives CASSLLVGEQFF.

This sequence joins TRBV21-1 and TRBJ2-1; the table's D gene call, TRBD2, was not cross checked with the DNA. TRBV21-1 is shown as a pseudogene. The CDR3 runs 17 residues. CDR3 loop: CASSSQETSGGAGEQFF. The DNA for the CDR3 is TGTGCCAGCAGCAGCCAAGAAACTAGCGGGGGGGCTGGAGAGCAGTTCTTC.

The chain is built from TRBV6-6 and TRBJ1-5, with D unclear. V lost 6 bases and J 2 bases, leaving 8 bases between the germline ends. CDR3 length: 13 residues. Germline loops: CDR1 MNHNY, CDR2 SVGAGI (reference sequence). The CDR3 loop is CASSIGGNQPQHF. The CDR3 bases are TGTGCCAGCAGCATTGGGGGCAATCAGCCCCAGCATTTT.

The genes are TRBV11-1 and TRBJ2-2, with TRBD1 matching over 8 bases. Trimming took 5 bases from V and 7 from J; bases not matched to a gene: 3. Germline CDR1 is SGHAT and CDR2 is FQDESV (reference sequence). CDR3 length equals 13 residues. The CDR3 loop reads CASSRTGNGELFF. The CDR3 region has the DNA TGTGCCAGCAGCCGGACAGGGAACGGGGAGCTGTTTTTT.

J is TRBJ1-5 and V is TRBV28, with D unresolved. V was clipped by 5 bases and J by 1 base, with 3 bases between them. The CDR3 covers 12 residues. Germline CDR1 reads MDHEN; CDR2 reads SYDVKM. In nucleotides, the CDR3 is TGTGCCAGCAGTCAAAGCAATCAGCCCCAGCATTTT. It translates to CASSQSNQPQHF.

The rearrangement joins TRBV19 to TRBJ2-7; tentatively, D is TRBD2 (7 bases). Germline-derived CDR1 and CDR2 are LNHDA and SQIVND (reference sequence). V gave up 7 bases and J gave up 3 bases, with 25 bases separating them. The CDR3 sequence is 17 residues long. The CDR3 bases are TGTGCCAGTACTTCAGGGGAGGGCGTCACCTCTATCTACGAGCAGTACTTC. Translation: CASTSGEGVTSIYEQYF.

This clone has only one observation. The gene calls are TRBV29-1 and TRBJ2-7; 7 bases agree with TRBD1. V was clipped by 0 bases and J by 6 bases; unmatched bases: 5. The germline V gene encodes CDR1 SQVTM and CDR2 ANQGSEA. The CDR3 runs 13 residues. The DNA for the CDR3 is TGCAGCGTTGAAGAGGGGTCAGGGGGCGAGCAGTACTTC. This translates into CSVEEGSGGEQYF.

This sequence joins TRBV9 and TRBJ2-3; D is perhaps TRBD2 (6 bases). CDR3 length equals 13 residues. The ends were cut back, 2 bases at V and 5 bases at J, with 9 bases in the middle. Germline CDR1 and CDR2: SGDLS and YYNGEE. The CDR3 sequence is CASSVGRQDTQYF. The CDR3 DNA reads as TGTGCCAGCAGCGTGGGGAGGCAAGATACGCAGTATTTT.

The V gene is TRBV2, the J gene TRBJ1-5; no definite D call. Germline loops: CDR1 SNHLY, CDR2 FYNNEI. V lost 7 bases to trimming and J lost 0 bases, with 19 bases between them. The CDR3 length is 17 residues. The CDR3, as DNA: TGTGCCAGCACGTTCTCGGCCACCCTATATAGCAATCAGCCCCAGCATTTT. This codes for CASTFSATLYSNQPQHF.

The chain links TRBV27 to TRBJ2-3, with a tentative D call TRBD1 (6 bases). Trimming took off 8 bases at V and 1 base at J, with 16 bases between the two ends. Germline loops: CDR1 MNHEY, CDR2 SMNVEV (reference sequence). The CDR3 sequence is 15 residues long. The CDR3 DNA is TGTGCCAGCCGGAGAAGGGACACTGGCACAGATACGCAGTATTTT. It yields the protein CASRRRDTGTDTQYF.

The chain carries TRBV5-1 and TRBJ1-4, with no clear D. Germline V gene data show CDR1 as SGHRS and CDR2 as YFSETQ. Trimming cost V 0 bases and J 3 bases, with 12 bases left between them. The CDR3 totals 16 residues. In nucleotides, the CDR3 is TGCGCCAGCAGCTTGGGGAAGAGGGCGTCTAATGAAAAACTGTTTTTT. Residues: CASSLGKRASNEKLFF.

This sequence joins TRBV7-8 and TRBJ2-5, with a weak D call TRBD1 (5 bases). The CDR3 has 12 amino acids. Per germline, CDR1 SGHVS and CDR2 FQNEAQ. Between the trimmed V and J ends, which lost 5 bases and 2 bases, there was a span of 6 bases. The CDR3 DNA sequence: TGTGCCAGCAGCCGACAGCAAGAGACCCAGTACTTC. It encodes CASSRQQETQYF.

V gene TRBV7-6 combines with J gene TRBJ2-3; TRBD1 aligns across 8 bases. V shed 3 bases, J shed 3 bases, and the junction held 5 bases outside the gene matches. From germline, CDR1 is SGHVS and CDR2 FNYEAQ. There are 15 residues in the CDR3. The CDR3 loop reads CASSLSTGGTDTQYF. In DNA, the CDR3 is TGTGCCAGCAGCTTGAGTACAGGGGGAACAGATACGCAGTATTTT.

Here the CDR3 reads CASSTGGAENTEAFF. Here the CDR3 DNA reads TGTGCCAGCAGTACAGGGGGCGCGGAGAACACTGAAGCTTTCTTT. V and J are TRBV28 and TRBJ1-1; 9 bases fit TRBD1. The germline CDR1 and CDR2 sequences are MDHEN and SYDVKM. CDR3 length: 15 residues. With V trimmed by 5 bases and J by 1 base, 5 bases remained unmatched.

The CDR3 is CASSLDENTEAFF. For the CDR3, the DNA is TGTGCCAGCAGCTTAGATGAGAACACTGAAGCTTTCTTT. The chain employs TRBV7-9 and TRBJ1-1; D is ambiguous. The germline V and J ends were trimmed by 1 base and 1 base, with 4 bases remaining between them. Germline V CDR1 and CDR2: SEHNR, FQNEAQ (reference sequence). The CDR3 is made up of 13 amino acids.